The source of this T cell receptor (beta chain) is a study of cytomegalovirus exposure and HLA in healthy donors. Study-wide results and caveats: Among the most significant clusters, several appeared linked to common viral pathogens in a later analysis. Productive rates of about 87% or about 30% were seen for most TCR beta V segments in an earlier analysis.

Trimming pared 6 bases from V and 5 bases from J, leaving 9 bases between. This CDR3 is 12 amino acids long. Germline lookup yields CDR1 MNHEY and CDR2 SVGAGI. Researchers ran the PCR with 60 Vbeta and 13 Jbeta primers. TCRdb keeps only in-frame clones here, not all; method: immunoSEQ multiplex PCR. The sample comprises approximately 110,000 clones, around 80% of which are singletons, and about 1.9% rests with the top ten. A remark on this clone: The antigen is unknown.

The receptor was derived from a man in his thirties or forties in good health and CMV-seronegative. The rearrangement links TRBV6-5 to TRBJ2-3; weak D call: TRBD1 (6 bases). Sequencing was carried out using PBMCs. The CDR3 spells CASSSDRDTQYF. The CDR3 DNA is TGTGCCAGCAGCTCGGACAGAGATACGCAGTATTTT.